The rows below give T cell receptor beta chains drawn from one sample of a study of blood T cell repertoires in COVID-19. The method was immunoSEQ multiplex PCR; TCRdb's version includes in-frame clones alone and lacks a portion of them. Of about 180,000 clones in the sample, about 85% were seen once. Sequences were obtained from PBMCs or T cells enriched from blood (not recorded which). These receptors were obtained from a man aged 40-50 years who had recovered from COVID-19. Each CDR3 is given with its conserved first and last residue. D genes are given only for firm matches. Not every row has a clone size; where given, it reads once, few, many or a size class.

J gene	D gene	V gene	clone size	CDR3 protein	CDR3 DNA
TRBJ1-5	NA	TRBV24-1	NA	CATSDASAGNQPQHF	TGTGCCACCAGTGATGCCTCGGCAGGGAATCAGCCCCAGCATTTT
TRBJ2-1	NA	TRBV2	NA	CASSTRDTGFRDNEQFF	TGTGCCAGCAGCACCAGGGACACAGGGTTTCGGGACAATGAGCAGTTCTTC
TRBJ2-3	NA	TRBV2	NA	CASSEVRQVTDTQYF	TGTGCCAGCAGTGAAGTTCGACAGGTCACAGATACGCAGTATTTT
TRBJ2-5	NA	TRBV27	NA	CASSFIRGQETQYF	TGTGCCAGCAGTTTCATAAGGGGTCAAGAGACCCAGTACTTC
TRBJ2-3	NA	TRBV16	few	CASSQYTRTADTQYF	TGTGCCAGCAGCCAATATACGCGGACAGCAGATACGCAGTATTTT
TRBJ1-2	NA	TRBV20-1	NA	CSAESGDGYTF	TGCAGTGCTGAATCAGGGGATGGCTACACCTTC
TRBJ1-2	NA	TRBV19	NA	CASSGPRGSAFYGYTF	TGTGCCAGTAGTGGGCCACGGGGTAGCGCTTTCTATGGCTACACCTTC
TRBJ2-1	TRBD2	TRBV10-2	NA	CASSGLAGAVNEQFF	TGCGCCAGCAGCGGACTAGCGGGGGCCGTCAATGAGCAGTTCTTC
TRBJ2-7	NA	TRBV27	NA	CASSLSRLREQYF	TGTGCCAGCAGTTTAAGCCGGCTGAGGGAGCAGTACTTC
TRBJ1-2	NA	TRBV28	few	CASSTRTPLDYGYTF	TGTGCCAGCAGCACAAGGACACCTCTGGACTATGGCTACACCTTC
TRBJ2-1	NA	TRBV27	NA	CASSLYLGDEQFF	TGTGCCAGCAGTCTCTACCTGGGCGATGAGCAGTTCTTC
TRBJ1-5	TRBD1	TRBV19	NA	CASSLIPTGGGNQPQHF	TGTGCCAGTAGTTTAATCCCAACAGGGGGTGGCAATCAGCCCCAGCATTTT
TRBJ2-3	TRBD2	TRBV24-1	NA	CATRGTSSSTDTQYF	TGTGCCACCAGGGGGACTAGCTCCTCCACAGATACGCAGTATTTT
TRBJ2-3	TRBD1	TRBV7-9	NA	CASSLRQGGSEDTQYF	TGTGCCAGCAGCCTACGACAGGGCGGGTCGGAAGATACGCAGTATTTT
TRBJ2-2	TRBD2	TRBV5-5	NA	CASSFGGRGSTGELFF	TGTGCCAGCAGCTTCGGGGGGAGAGGGAGCACCGGGGAGCTGTTTTTT
TRBJ1-1	NA	TRBV3-1/TRBV3-2	NA	CAAGGVPFMNTEAFF	TGTGCCGCGGGGGGGGTCCCGTTCATGAACACTGAAGCTTTCTTT
TRBJ2-7	NA	TRBV7-9	NA	CASRPPGGLSYEQYF	TGTGCCAGCAGACCCCCGGGGGGCCTCTCCTACGAGCAGTACTTC
TRBJ2-3	TRBD1	TRBV15	NA	CATSVDRGQSDTQYF	TGTGCCACCAGCGTGGACAGGGGGCAATCAGATACGCAGTATTTT
TRBJ1-1	NA	TRBV2	NA	CASGGDLNTEAFF	TGTGCCAGCGGGGGGGATCTGAACACTGAAGCTTTCTTT
TRBJ2-3	TRBD1	TRBV9	NA	CASSVVVTGGVGLQYF	TGTGCCAGCAGCGTAGTTGTGACAGGGGGAGTGGGCCTCCAGTATTTT
TRBJ1-2	TRBD1	TRBV10-3	NA	CAISEFQGADYGYTF	TGTGCCATCAGTGAGTTCCAGGGGGCCGACTATGGCTACACCTTC
TRBJ2-7	TRBD1	TRBV14	once	CASSRLTGPSSYEQYF	TGTGCCAGCAGCCGATTGACAGGGCCCAGCTCCTACGAGCAGTACTTC
TRBJ1-2	NA	TRBV24-1	NA	CATSDTLARVTF	TGTGCCACCAGTGATACACTAGCCCGGGTCACCTTC
TRBJ2-3	TRBD2	TRBV3-1/TRBV3-2	few	CASSQVASGGRTDTQYF	TGTGCCAGCAGCCAAGTGGCTAGCGGGGGACGCACAGATACGCAGTATTTT
TRBJ2-7	TRBD1	TRBV6-1	NA	CASSEQQGALAYEQYF	TGTGCCAGCAGTGAGCAACAGGGGGCCCTTGCCTACGAGCAGTACTTC
TRBJ2-5	TRBD1	TRBV10-2	NA	CASSESRTGWGETQYF	TGCGCCAGCAGTGAGTCTAGGACAGGGTGGGGAGAGACCCAGTACTTC
TRBJ2-5	NA	TRBV2	NA	CASSVGRLETQYF	TGTGCCAGCAGTGTCGGCAGGTTGGAGACCCAGTACTTC
TRBJ1-3	TRBD1	TRBV10-3	NA	CAGRQGFSGNTIYF	TGTGCCGGACGACAGGGGTTCTCTGGAAACACCATATATTTT
TRBJ1-3	NA	TRBV24-1	NA	CTDTPWRSSGNTIYF	TGTACCGACACCCCGTGGCGATCCTCTGGAAACACCATATATTTT
TRBJ2-7	NA	TRBV5-4	NA	CASSLASARSDEQYF	TGTGCCAGCAGCTTGGCCAGTGCTAGAAGCGACGAGCAGTACTTC
TRBJ1-2	TRBD1	TRBV13	NA	CASSTRVSGGGYTF	TGTGCCAGCAGCACCAGGGTTTCAGGGGGTGGCTACACCTTC
TRBJ1-4	TRBD1	TRBV25-1	NA	CASSETGYGEKLFF	TGTGCCAGCAGTGAGACAGGGTATGGTGAAAAACTGTTTTTT